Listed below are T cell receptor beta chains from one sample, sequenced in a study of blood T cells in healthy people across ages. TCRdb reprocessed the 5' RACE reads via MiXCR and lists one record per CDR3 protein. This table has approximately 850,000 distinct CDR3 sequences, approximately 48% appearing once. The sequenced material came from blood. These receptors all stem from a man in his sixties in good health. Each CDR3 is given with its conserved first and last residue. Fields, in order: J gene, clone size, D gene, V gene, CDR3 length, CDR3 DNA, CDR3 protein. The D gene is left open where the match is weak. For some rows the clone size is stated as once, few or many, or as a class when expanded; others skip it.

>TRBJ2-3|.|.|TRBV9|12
TGTGCCAGTAGTCGGGTCACAGATACGCAGTATTTT
CASSRVTDTQYF
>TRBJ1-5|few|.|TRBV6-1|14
TGTGCCAGCCACCAAGGGGGGCTGAATCAGCCCCAGCATTTT
CASHQGGLNQPQHF
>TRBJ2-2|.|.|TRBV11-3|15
TGTGCCAGCAGCTTTACGGGGTATGACACCGGGGAGCTGTTTTTT
CASSFTGYDTGELFF
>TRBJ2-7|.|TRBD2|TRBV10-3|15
TGTGCCACCGCCGGGGGGGCCCACCTCCCTGAGGAGCAGTACTTC
CATAGGAHLPEEQYF
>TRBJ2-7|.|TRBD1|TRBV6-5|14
TGTGCCAGCAGGCCTGACAGGGGTATCTACGAGCAGTACTTC
CASRPDRGIYEQYF
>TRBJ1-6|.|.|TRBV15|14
TGTGCCACCGGACAGCAGCGAACTAATTCACCCCTCCACTTT
CATGQQRTNSPLHF
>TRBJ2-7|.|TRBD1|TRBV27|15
TGTGCCAGCAGCTGGGGGACAGGTTTTTGGTACGAGCAGTACTTC
CASSWGTGFWYEQYF
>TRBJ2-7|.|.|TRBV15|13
TGTGCCACCAGCAGAGATCGGGCAGGCGAGCAGTACTTC
CATSRDRAGEQYF
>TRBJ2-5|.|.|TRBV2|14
TGTGCCAGCAGTGAAGTAGGGGGAGCAGAGACCCAGTACTTC
CASSEVGGAETQYF
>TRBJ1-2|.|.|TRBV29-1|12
TGCAGCGTGACCATTACTAACTATGGCTACACCTTC
CSVTITNYGYTF
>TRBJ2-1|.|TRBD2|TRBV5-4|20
TGTGCCAGCAGCTCCAAAGCGCCTCGACTAGCGGGGGGTAGCGGTTATGAGCAGTTCTTC
CASSSKAPRLAGGSGYEQFF
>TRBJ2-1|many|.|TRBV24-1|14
TGTGCCACCAGTGACGACCTAACGGGCAATGAGCAGTTCTTC
CATSDDLTGNEQFF
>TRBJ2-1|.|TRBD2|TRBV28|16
TGTGCCGGCAGTAAAAGCGGGGGGGGTTCCTACAATGAGCAGTTCTTC
CAGSKSGGGSYNEQFF
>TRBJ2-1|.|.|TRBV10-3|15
TGTGCCATCAGTGAAGCGGACAAGGGAAAATACGAGCAGTTCTTC
CAISEADKGKYEQFF
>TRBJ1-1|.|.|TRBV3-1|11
TGTGCCAGCAGTCAACTGGCTGAAGCTTTCTTT
CASSQLAEAFF
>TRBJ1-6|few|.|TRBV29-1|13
TGCAGCGTTGCCCGGGACTCCAATTCACCCCTCCACTTT
CSVARDSNSPLHF
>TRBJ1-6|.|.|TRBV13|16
TGTGCCAGCAGCCCCCTTTCAGCTGCGGGGGCTTCACCCCTCCACTTT
CASSPLSAAGASPLHF
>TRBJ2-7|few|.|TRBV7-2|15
TGTGCCAGCAGCTTAGCGCCCGGGGTGGGTAGGGAGCAGTACTTC
CASSLAPGVGREQYF
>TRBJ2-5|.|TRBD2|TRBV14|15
TGTGCCAGCAGCCAAGTCGGGGGGTACCAAGAGACCCAGTACTTC
CASSQVGGYQETQYF
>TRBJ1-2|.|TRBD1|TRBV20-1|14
TGCAGTGCTTCTGACCGGGACAGCTTCTATGGCTACACCTTC
CSASDRDSFYGYTF
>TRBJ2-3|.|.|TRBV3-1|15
TGTGCCAGCAGCCCTGAGTCCATCTCCGGAGATGCGCAGTATTTT
CASSPESISGDAQYF
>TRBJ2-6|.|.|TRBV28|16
TGTGCCAGCATTGGCGGTACCTGGTCTGGGGCCAACGTCCTGACTTTC
CASIGGTWSGANVLTF
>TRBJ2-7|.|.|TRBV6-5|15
TGTGCCAGCAGTTACAACCAGGGGATGACCTACGAGCAGTACTTC
CASSYNQGMTYEQYF
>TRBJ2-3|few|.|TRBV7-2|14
TGTGCCAGCAGCTTCGGACGACAGGTGGATACGCAGTATTTT
CASSFGRQVDTQYF
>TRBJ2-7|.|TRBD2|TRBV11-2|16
TGTGCCAGCAGCTCGGGGACTAGCGGGGGGCAGTACGAGCAGTACTTC
CASSSGTSGGQYEQYF
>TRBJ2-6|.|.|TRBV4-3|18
TGCGCCAGCAGCCACGCAACGCAGGGTGGCCCTGGGGCCAACGTCCTGACTTTC
CASSHATQGGPGANVLTF
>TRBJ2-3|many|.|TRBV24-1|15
TGTGCCACCAGTGATTCGGGACCCTCGCCAGATACGCAGTATTTT
CATSDSGPSPDTQYF
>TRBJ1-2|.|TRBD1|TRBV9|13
TGTGCCAGCAGCGCGGACAGGGATTATGGCTACACCTTC
CASSADRDYGYTF
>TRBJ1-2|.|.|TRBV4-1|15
TGCGCCAGCAGCCAAGATCAGGCATTGGGCTATGGCTACACCTTC
CASSQDQALGYGYTF
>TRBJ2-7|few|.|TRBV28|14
TGTGCCAGCAGCACCGACAGGCTGACCTACGAGCAGTACTTC
CASSTDRLTYEQYF
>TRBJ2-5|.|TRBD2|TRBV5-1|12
TGCGCCAGCAGCGGAACTAGTGGGGGGGAGTACTTC
CASSGTSGGEYF
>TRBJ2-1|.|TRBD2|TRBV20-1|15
TGCAGTGCTAGAGATCCCAGCGGGGGGGCCGGCGAGCAGTTCTTC
CSARDPSGGAGEQFF
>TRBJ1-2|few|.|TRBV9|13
TGTACCAGCAGCGCATCTCGACTTGGTGGCTACACCTTC
CTSSASRLGGYTF